This T cell receptor (beta chain) was sequenced for a study of response to subunit inactivated influenza vaccine. The germline CDR1 and CDR2 sequences are SGHRS and YFSETQ. The CDR3 consists of 15 residues. Trimming took 4 bases from V and 0 from J, leaving 14 bases between them. Many counts were recorded for this clonotype. The antigen is not known. TCRdb passed the RT-PCR reads through MiXCR, listing each CDR3 protein once. The table has about 500,000 distinct CDR3 sequences, about 15% seen once. The study, taken as a whole, reports: Authors suggested each seasonal influenza vaccination recruits few new T cells.

Sequencing used CD4+ T cells sorted from PBMCs, obtained around 25 months after vaccination. This chain joins TRBV5-1 and TRBJ2-7; tentatively, D is TRBD2 (6 bases). The receptor was derived from a man aged 50-75 years who received an inactivated influenza vaccine. The CDR3 sequence: CASSPGGASSYEQYF. CDR3 nucleotides: TGCGCCAGCAGCCCCGGGGGTGCGAGCTCCTACGAGCAGTACTTC.